This passage covers 19 T cell receptor beta chains from one sample sequenced in a study of blood T cell repertoires in COVID-19. Profiled with immunoSEQ multiplex PCR; TCRdb holds only in-frame clones, not every one. The table records fewer than 350,000 clones, 81% of them present only once. The sequenced material came from peripheral blood. The receptors originated from a woman between 55 and 75 years old with active or convalescent COVID-19.

The chain combines TRBV27 with TRBJ2-1; 9 bases map to TRBD1. V dropped 3 bases and J dropped 7; count of bases not matched to a gene: 10. Germline loops: CDR1 MNHEY, CDR2 SMNVEV (reference sequence). The CDR3 sequence is 16 residues long. The CDR3 DNA reads TGTGCCAGCAGTTTGACCCCAACAGGGGGCATGAATGAGCAGTTCTTC. Translated: CASSLTPTGGMNEQFF.

The sample holds one count of this clone. The CDR3 sequence is CAWSLLGTGYYEQYF. The CDR3 bases are TGTGCCTGGTCCCTCCTCGGGACAGGTTACTACGAGCAGTACTTC. The V call is TRBV30, the J call TRBJ2-7; 8 bases are a match to TRBD1. CDR3 size: 15 residues. Germline V gene sequence: CDR1 GTSNPN, CDR2 SVGIG (reference sequence). V lost 5 bases and J lost 3; bases outside the gene matches: 12.

The V and J genes are TRBV6-5 and TRBJ2-7; possible D gene TRBD1, 6 bases. This CDR3 contains 15 residues. Trimming pared 2 bases from V and 2 bases from J, leaving 13 bases between. Germline V gives CDR1 MNHEY, CDR2 SVGAGI. CDR3 in amino acids: CASSYEPGDTYEQYF. The CDR3 coding sequence is TGTGCCAGCAGTTACGAGCCAGGGGACACCTACGAGCAGTACTTC.

This clone was detected only a few times. V usage is TRBV7-2 and J usage is TRBJ2-7, with 9 bases lining up with TRBD1. Germline V gene lookup returns CDR1 SGHTA and CDR2 FQGNSA. The V gene end was trimmed by 5 bases and the J gene end by 2 bases; junction bases not matched to a gene: 4. The CDR3 is 14 amino acids. The CDR3 region has the DNA TGTGCCAGCAGCGTCCGGGACAGGGCCTACGAGCAGTACTTC. Encoded protein: CASSVRDRAYEQYF.

The chain couples TRBV9 to TRBJ1-1; perhaps TRBD1 as D (6 bases). Trimming removed 1 base at V and 4 bases at J, with 17 bases between. The CDR3 spans 16 residues. The V gene's germline CDR1 is SGDLS and CDR2 YYNGEE. The CDR3 here is CASSVIAGVSLTEAFF. The CDR3 bases are TGTGCCAGCAGCGTAATCGCAGGGGTTTCCCTCACTGAAGCTTTCTTT.

The gene calls are TRBV29-1 and TRBJ2-7; D uncertain. This CDR3 spans 13 amino acids. Trimming removed 6 bases from V and 2 bases from J, with 14 bases in between. Germline V gene data show CDR1 as SQVTM and CDR2 as ANQGSEA. Here the CDR3 reads CSVQLIPPYEQYF. The CDR3 DNA reads as TGCAGCGTCCAGTTAATTCCCCCCTACGAGCAGTACTTC.

The chain employs TRBV5-1 and TRBJ1-2, with 9 bases aligning to TRBD1. The ends lost 4 bases at V and 4 bases at J; junction bases unmatched: 2. This CDR3 is 13 amino acids long. Germline V gives CDR1 SGHRS, CDR2 YFSETQ. The CDR3 DNA sequence: TGCGCCAGCAGCGCGACAGGGGGCTATGGCTACACCTTC. This encodes CASSATGGYGYTF.

The V and J genes are TRBV19 and TRBJ2-7, with a weak D call TRBD2 (6 bases). This CDR3 is 13 amino acids long. Germline CDR1 LNHDA, CDR2 SQIVND (reference sequence). With 4 bases removed from V and 5 bases from J, the gap between germline ends came to 12 bases. The CDR3 DNA sequence: TGTGCCAGTAGTACGAGGGAGGCGAACGAGCAGTACTTC. It specifies CASSTREANEQYF.

The chain uses TRBV5-1 and TRBJ2-3; 10 nucleotides match TRBD2. V shed 2 bases and J 4 bases; nucleotides not matched to a gene: 10. CDR3 length: 17 residues. CDR1 and CDR2 from the germline V gene are SGHRS and YFSETQ. This chain's CDR3 is CASSLFRGSGGADTQYF. DNA for the CDR3: TGCGCCAGCAGCTTATTCCGCGGGAGCGGGGGGGCAGATACGCAGTATTTT.

The chain recombines TRBV7-2 with TRBJ1-4; the match to TRBD1 covers 7 bases. CDR1 is SGHTA and CDR2 is FQGNSA in the germline V gene. The CDR3 consists of 14 residues. Losses at the gene ends were 6 bases for V and 5 bases for J; bases not matched to a gene: 6. The CDR3 loop reads CASSPQGENEKLFF. In DNA, the CDR3 is TGTGCCAGCAGTCCTCAGGGGGAAAATGAAAAACTGTTTTTT. The complete variable domain, with remaining parts taken from reference TRBV7-2 and TRBJ1-4, reads GAGVSQSPSNKVTEKGKDVELRCDPISGHTALYWYRQSLGQGLEFLIYFQGNSAPDKSGLPSDRFSAERTGGSVSTLTIQRTQQEDSAVYLCASSPQGENEKLFFGSGTQLSVL.

The V call is TRBV7-2, the J call TRBJ2-5; 7 nucleotides align to TRBD1. CDR1 and CDR2 from the germline V gene are SGHTA and FQGNSA. After removal of 2 bases from V and 2 bases from J, the junction contained 2 bases not matched to a gene. The CDR3 has 14 amino acids. The DNA of the CDR3 is TGTGCCAGCAGCTTAATCAGGGGGCAAGAGACCCAGTACTTC. Protein sequence: CASSLIRGQETQYF.

The chain joins TRBV4-1 to TRBJ2-3; 8 positions match TRBD1. After removal of 0 bases from V and 5 bases from J, the junction contained 7 bases not matched to a gene. Germline V gene sequence: CDR1 MGHRA, CDR2 YSYEKL. This CDR3 comprises 16 residues. CDR3 region: CASSQEESRGRDTQYF. The CDR3 DNA is TGCGCCAGCAGCCAAGAAGAATCCAGGGGGCGAGATACGCAGTATTTT.

This clone has a single count. The V gene is TRBV2, the J gene TRBJ2-2; TRBD1 agrees at 10 bases. J lost 6 bases, V lost 7 bases, and 5 bases had no gene match. This CDR3 comprises 14 residues. The V gene's germline CDR1 is SNHLY and CDR2 FYNNEI. Here the CDR3 DNA reads TGTGCCAGCAAGGCGACAGGGGGCTCCGGGGAGCTGTTTTTT. Encoded protein: CASKATGGSGELFF.

The V and J genes are TRBV7-2 and TRBJ2-2; 8 positions agree with TRBD2. The CDR3 is made up of 16 amino acids. CDR1 SGHTA and CDR2 FQGNSA come from the germline V gene. With V trimmed by 1 base and J by 5 bases, 6 bases remained unmatched. This chain's CDR3 is CASSLVPGGATGELFF. The CDR3, as DNA: TGTGCCAGCAGCTTAGTTCCGGGGGGGGCTACCGGGGAGCTGTTTTTT.

This clone came up a few times. V and J are TRBV2 and TRBJ1-2; no firm D call. V lost 7 bases and J 12 bases, leaving 12 bases between the germline ends. Germline V lookup: CDR1 SNHLY, CDR2 FYNNEI. The CDR3 has 10 residues. The CDR3 nucleotides are TGTGCCAGCAACTCCATTCGGGACACCTTC. Protein: CASNSIRDTF.

The rearrangement links TRBV29-1 to TRBJ2-5, with 9 bases lining up with TRBD1. CDR3 length: 13 residues. Per germline, CDR1 SQVTM and CDR2 ANQGSEA. After removal of 3 bases from V and 5 bases from J, the junction contained 4 bases not matched to a gene. CDR3 sequence (DNA): TGCAGCGTTGACCGGACAGGGGTCGAGACCCAGTACTTC. It translates to CSVDRTGVETQYF.

This clone was seen a handful of times. The V call is TRBV5-1, the J call TRBJ1-4; D remains ambiguous. The CDR3 covers 15 residues. Germline-derived CDR1 and CDR2 are SGHRS and YFSETQ. V was trimmed by 0 bases and J by 4 bases, leaving 10 bases between them. The CDR3 here is CASSLDGGDNEKLFF. CDR3 bases: TGCGCCAGCAGCTTGGACGGCGGCGATAATGAAAAACTGTTTTTT.

The chain is built from TRBV18 and TRBJ2-3; a possible D gene is TRBD1 (7 bases). Germline CDR1 reads KGHSH; CDR2 reads LQKENI. The CDR3 sequence is 19 residues long. V was shortened by 0 bases and J by 7 bases, with 26 bases between the two germline ends. CDR3 sequence: CASSPPIGGGYSGANTQYF. Written as DNA, the CDR3 is TGTGCCAGCTCACCACCGATAGGAGGGGGCTATTCAGGAGCGAATACGCAGTATTTT.

J is TRBJ2-3 and V is TRBV2; TRBD2 matches at 8 bases. J was trimmed by 8 bases and V by 1 base; bases with no gene match: 14. The length of the CDR3 is 17 residues. The germline CDR1 and CDR2 sequences are SNHLY and FYNNEI. The CDR3 reads CASSEGRGRRGEGTQYF. The CDR3 DNA reads as TGTGCCAGCAGTGAAGGTCGGGGTCGGCGGGGGGAAGGTACGCAGTATTTT. Based on the CDR3 plus reference TRBV2 and TRBJ2-3, the full variable domain is EPEVTQTPSHQVTQMGQEVILRCVPISNHLYFYWYRQILGQKVEFLVSFYNNEISEKSEIFDDQFSVERPDGSNFTLKIRSTKLEDSAMYFCASSEGRGRRGEGTQYFGPGTRLTVL.